This record looks at one T cell receptor beta chain sequence and its context. The clone's antigen remains unknown. Base-call qualities are not available, and no considerably larger clone is one nucleotide away. This entry belongs to a study of control samples from healthy donors and cancer patients (dated by TCRdb to the early 2020s). CDR3 length: 15 amino acids, cysteine to phenylalanine. Only the CDR3 DNA stays, 45 bases, in frame from base 1. V drops 4 bases and J drops 4 bases, leaving 17 bases in between. From a lookup of the germline V gene (reference sequence), CDR1 and CDR2 are SGHKS and YYEKEE. The library relied on the immunoSEQ multiplex PCR assay. This immuneACCESS table, as held by TCRdb, lists in-frame sequences with V and J called but not all clones. Of the missing ones, under half trace to an unresolved V gene in checked studies; the others have no known cause. The sample table records about 140,000 clones; 92% of these occur just once. The ten largest make up 11% of the sample.

The sequenced material came from blood. The chain couples TRBV5-5 to TRBJ1-2, with the D gene too uncertain to name. The sequence came from a man aged 30 to 45 in good health. The CDR3 protein: CASSESFASTYGYTF. The DNA sequence follows: TGTGCCAGCAGCGAATCTTTTGCGTCTACCTATGGCTACACCTTC.